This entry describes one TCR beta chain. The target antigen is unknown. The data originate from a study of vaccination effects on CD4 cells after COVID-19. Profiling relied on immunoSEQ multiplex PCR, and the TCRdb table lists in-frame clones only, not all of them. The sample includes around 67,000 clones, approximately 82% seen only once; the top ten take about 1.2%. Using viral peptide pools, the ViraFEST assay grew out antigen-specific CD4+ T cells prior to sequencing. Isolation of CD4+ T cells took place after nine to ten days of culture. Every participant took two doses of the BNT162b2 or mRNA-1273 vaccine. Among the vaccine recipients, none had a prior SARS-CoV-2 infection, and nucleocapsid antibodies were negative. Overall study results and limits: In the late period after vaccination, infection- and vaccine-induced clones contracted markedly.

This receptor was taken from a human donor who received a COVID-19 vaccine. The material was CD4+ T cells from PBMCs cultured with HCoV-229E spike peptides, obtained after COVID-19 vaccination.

CDR3: CATSDRGTSGGQTQYF. DNA for the CDR3: TGTGCCACCAGTGACCGAGGGACTAGCGGGGGACAGACCCAGTACTTC. The rearrangement links TRBV24-1 to TRBJ2-5; 14 bases map to TRBD2. V lost 4 bases to trimming and J lost 6 bases; unmatched junction nucleotides: 6. The germline CDR1 and CDR2 sequences are KGHDR and SFDVKD. The CDR3 runs to 16 residues.